The rows below give T cell receptor beta chains drawn from one sample of a study of blood T cell repertoires in COVID-19. Assay: immunoSEQ multiplex PCR; the TCRdb copy retains only in-frame clones and omits some. The data contain fewer than 200,000 clones, roughly 80% of them singletons. Sequencing was done on a sample of peripheral blood. These receptors were taken from a woman in her sixties or seventies with COVID-19, enrolled during active disease. The conserved cysteine and the conserved F or W are not part of the CDR3 here.

TRBV28	TRBJ2-7	ASSQPERAYEQY
TRBV15	TRBJ2-7	ATSRGTQGIREQY
TRBV5-1	TRBJ2-7	ASSSRLAGDEQY
TRBV9	TRBJ2-3	ASSALAGGGITDTQY
TRBV30	TRBJ1-4	AWSPRDRGRPVPNEKLF
TRBV28	TRBJ1-2	ASSLIAANYGYT
TRBV2	TRBJ1-2	ASSEEEGAPYGYT
TRBV7-9	TRBJ1-4	ASSLDRAPNEKLF
TRBV4-3	TRBJ2-1	ASSRGASAYYNEQF
TRBV28	TRBJ2-7	ARRLAGASYEQY
TRBV19	TRBJ2-7	ASSTLTGRINEQY
TRBV7-2	TRBJ2-5	ASSFLADGETQY
TRBV7-9	TRBJ2-5	ASSFRLAGGETQY
TRBV6-5	TRBJ2-7	ASSIERERYEQY
TRBV3-1/TRBV3-2	TRBJ1-1	ASTLLRRPLRFDTEAF
TRBV11-3	TRBJ2-1	ASSPGTSGLQGDEQF
TRBV27	TRBJ2-6	ASRPGGAGANVLT
TRBV28	TRBJ2-7	ASSSQTGFIREQY
TRBV7-8	TRBJ2-3	ASSRGGGRTGDTQY
TRBV24-1	TRBJ2-2	ATSEPNARGLAGELF
TRBV2	TRBJ1-4	ASSGRGPALNEKLF
TRBV2	TRBJ1-2	ASRGTGNRYGYT
TRBV28	TRBJ2-7	ASNEGPYEQY
TRBV19	TRBJ2-1	ASRTIVWSNEQF
TRBV30	TRBJ2-1	AWALRDEQF